This T cell receptor beta chain was recovered during a study of somatic mutations in cytotoxic T cells in rheumatoid arthritis. Overall study results and limits: Statistically, CD8+ T-cell clonality was not significantly distinct between individuals with rheumatoid arthritis and age-matched healthy controls. The study found that the largest CD8+ clone exceeded 20% of CD8+ cells in about an eighth of the roughly 60 patients.

A remark on this clone: Its antigen is undetermined.

Between the trimmed V and J ends, which lost 1 base and 5 bases, there was a span of 12 bases. The CDR3 runs to 15 residues. Germline lookup yields CDR1 MDHEN and CDR2 SYDVKM. Generated by immunoSEQ multiplex PCR, the TCRdb table keeps only in-frame clones and is missing some. The table includes about 3,900 clones, approximately 94% detected once. The V gene is TRBV28, the J gene TRBJ2-1; perhaps TRBD2 as D (5 bases). Sequences were obtained from CD8+ T cells sorted from blood. The clonotype was recovered from a woman in her fifties or sixties with rheumatoid arthritis. The CDR3 here is CASSLSLAADNEQFF. The CDR3 DNA reads as TGTGCCAGCAGTTTATCCCTAGCAGCAGACAATGAGCAGTTCTTC.